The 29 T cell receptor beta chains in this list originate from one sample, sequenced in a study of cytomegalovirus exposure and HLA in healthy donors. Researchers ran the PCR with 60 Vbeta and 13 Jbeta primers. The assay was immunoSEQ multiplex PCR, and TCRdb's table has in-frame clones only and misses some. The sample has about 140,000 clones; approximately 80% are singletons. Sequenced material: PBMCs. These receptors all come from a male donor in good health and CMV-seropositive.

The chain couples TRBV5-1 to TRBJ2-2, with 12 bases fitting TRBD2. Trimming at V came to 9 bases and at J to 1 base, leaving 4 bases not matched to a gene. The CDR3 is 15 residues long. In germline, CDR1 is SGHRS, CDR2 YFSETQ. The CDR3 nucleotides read TGCGCCACCGGACTAGCGGGGATGAACACCGGGGAGCTGTTTTTT. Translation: CATGLAGMNTGELFF.

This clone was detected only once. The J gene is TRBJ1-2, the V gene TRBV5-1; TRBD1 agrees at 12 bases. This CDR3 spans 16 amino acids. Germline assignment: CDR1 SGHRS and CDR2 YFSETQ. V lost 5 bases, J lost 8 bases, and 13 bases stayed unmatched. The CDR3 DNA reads TGCGCCAGCAGTCCCGGGACAGGGGGCGCAGCGGCGGGCTACACCTTC. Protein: CASSPGTGGAAAGYTF.

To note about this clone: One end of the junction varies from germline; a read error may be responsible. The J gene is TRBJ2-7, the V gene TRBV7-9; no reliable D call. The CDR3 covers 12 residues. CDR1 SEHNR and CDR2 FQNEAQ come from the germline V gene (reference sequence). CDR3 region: CSSSLEYYEQYF. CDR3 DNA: TGTTCCAGCAGCTTAGAATACTACGAGCAGTACTTC. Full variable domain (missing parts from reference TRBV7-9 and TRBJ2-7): DTGVSQNPRHKITKRGQNVTFRCDPISEHNRLYWYRQTLGQGPEFLTYFQNEAQLEKSRLLSDRFSAERPKGSFSTLEIQRTEQGDSAMYLCSSSLEYYEQYFGPGTRLTVT.

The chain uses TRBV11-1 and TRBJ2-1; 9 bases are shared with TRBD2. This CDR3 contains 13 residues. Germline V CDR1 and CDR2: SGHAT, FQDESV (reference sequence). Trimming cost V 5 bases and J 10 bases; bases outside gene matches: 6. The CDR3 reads CASSPGTSQEQFF. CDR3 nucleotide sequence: TGTGCCAGCAGCCCCGGGACTAGCCAGGAGCAGTTCTTC.

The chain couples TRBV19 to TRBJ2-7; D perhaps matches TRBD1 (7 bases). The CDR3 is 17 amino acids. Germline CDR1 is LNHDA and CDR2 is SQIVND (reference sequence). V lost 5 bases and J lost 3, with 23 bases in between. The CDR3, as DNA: TGTGCCAGTAGTCCCGGGGGACAGCCCACCACTTACTACGAGCAGTACTTC. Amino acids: CASSPGGQPTTYYEQYF.

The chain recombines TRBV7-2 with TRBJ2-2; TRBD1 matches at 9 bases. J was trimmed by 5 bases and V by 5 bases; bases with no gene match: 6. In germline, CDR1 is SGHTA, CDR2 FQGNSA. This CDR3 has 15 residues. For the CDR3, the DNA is TGTGCCAGCAGCCCAAGAGGACAGGGGACCGGGGAGCTGTTTTTT. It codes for CASSPRGQGTGELFF.

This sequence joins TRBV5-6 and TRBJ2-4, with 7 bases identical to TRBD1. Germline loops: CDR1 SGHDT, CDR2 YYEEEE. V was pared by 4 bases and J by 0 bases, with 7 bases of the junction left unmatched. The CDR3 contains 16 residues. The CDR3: CASSTRGSLAKNIQYF. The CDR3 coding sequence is TGTGCCAGCAGCACCAGGGGGTCACTAGCCAAAAACATTCAGTACTTC.

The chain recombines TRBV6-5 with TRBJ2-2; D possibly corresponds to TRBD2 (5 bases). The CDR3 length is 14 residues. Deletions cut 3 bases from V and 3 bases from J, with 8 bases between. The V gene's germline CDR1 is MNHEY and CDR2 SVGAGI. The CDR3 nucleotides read TGTGCCAGCAGTTATGAGGGTTACACCGGGGAGCTGTTTTTT. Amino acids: CASSYEGYTGELFF.

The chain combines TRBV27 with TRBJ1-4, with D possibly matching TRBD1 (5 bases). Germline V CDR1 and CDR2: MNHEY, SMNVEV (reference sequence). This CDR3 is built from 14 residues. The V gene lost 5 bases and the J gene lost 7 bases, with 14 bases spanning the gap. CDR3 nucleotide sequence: TGTGCCAGCAGTCCAGGGATGGGGCTTGAAAAACTGTTTTTT. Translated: CASSPGMGLEKLFF.

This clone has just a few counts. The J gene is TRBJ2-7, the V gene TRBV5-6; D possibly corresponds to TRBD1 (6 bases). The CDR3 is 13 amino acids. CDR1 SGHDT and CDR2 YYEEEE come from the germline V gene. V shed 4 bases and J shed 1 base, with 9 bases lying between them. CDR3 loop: CASSPTGSYEQYF. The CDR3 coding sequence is TGTGCCAGCAGCCCCACAGGGTCCTACGAGCAGTACTTC.

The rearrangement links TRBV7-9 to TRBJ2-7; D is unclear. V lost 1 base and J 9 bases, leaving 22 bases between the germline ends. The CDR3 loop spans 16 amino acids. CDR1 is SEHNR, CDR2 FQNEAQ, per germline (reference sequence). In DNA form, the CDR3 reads TGTGCCAGCAGCTTAGGTTTTTTCGTCCCTTACGCGGCGCAGTACTTC. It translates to CASSLGFFVPYAAQYF.

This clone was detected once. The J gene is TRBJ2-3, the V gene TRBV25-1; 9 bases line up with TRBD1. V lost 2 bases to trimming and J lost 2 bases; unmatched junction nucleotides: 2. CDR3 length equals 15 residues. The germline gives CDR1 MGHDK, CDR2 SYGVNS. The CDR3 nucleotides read TGTGCCAGCAGTGAAACAGGGGGCCACACAGATACGCAGTATTTT. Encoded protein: CASSETGGHTDTQYF.

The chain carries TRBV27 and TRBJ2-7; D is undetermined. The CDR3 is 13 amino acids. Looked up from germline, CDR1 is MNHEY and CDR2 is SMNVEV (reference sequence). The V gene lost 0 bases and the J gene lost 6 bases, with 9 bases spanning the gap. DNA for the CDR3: TGTGCCAGCAGTTTATCGACTGGCTCCGAGCAGTACTTC. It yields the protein CASSLSTGSEQYF.

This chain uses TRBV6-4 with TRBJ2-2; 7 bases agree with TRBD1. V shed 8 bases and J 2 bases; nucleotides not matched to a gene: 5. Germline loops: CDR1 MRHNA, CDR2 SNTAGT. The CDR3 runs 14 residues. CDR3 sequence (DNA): TGTGCCAGCCGGCAGGGGGTAAACACCGGGGAGCTGTTTTTT. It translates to CASRQGVNTGELFF.

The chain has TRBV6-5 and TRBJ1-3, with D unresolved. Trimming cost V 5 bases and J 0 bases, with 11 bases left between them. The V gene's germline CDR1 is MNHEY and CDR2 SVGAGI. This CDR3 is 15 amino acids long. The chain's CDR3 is CASSPLFSSGNTIYF. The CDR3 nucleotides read TGTGCCAGCAGTCCTCTTTTCTCCTCTGGAAACACCATATATTTT.

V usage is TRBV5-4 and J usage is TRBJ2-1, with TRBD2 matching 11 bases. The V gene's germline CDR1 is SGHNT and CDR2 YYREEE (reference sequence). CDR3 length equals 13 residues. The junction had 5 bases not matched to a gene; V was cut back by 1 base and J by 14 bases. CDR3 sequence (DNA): TGTGCCAGCAGCTTGAGTAGCGGGGGGGCGGAGTTCTTC. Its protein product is CASSLSSGGAEFF.

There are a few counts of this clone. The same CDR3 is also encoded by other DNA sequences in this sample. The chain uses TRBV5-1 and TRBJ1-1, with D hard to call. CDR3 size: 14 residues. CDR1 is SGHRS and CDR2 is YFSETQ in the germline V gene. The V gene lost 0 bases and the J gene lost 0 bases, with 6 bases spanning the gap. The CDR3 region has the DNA TGCGCCAGCAGCTTGGGCCAGGTGAACACTGAAGCTTTCTTT. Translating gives CASSLGQVNTEAFF.

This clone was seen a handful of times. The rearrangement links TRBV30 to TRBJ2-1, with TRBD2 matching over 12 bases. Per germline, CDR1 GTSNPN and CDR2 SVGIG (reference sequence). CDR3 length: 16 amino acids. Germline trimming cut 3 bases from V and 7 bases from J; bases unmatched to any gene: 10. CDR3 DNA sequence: TGTGCCTGGAGCGGACTACTAGCGGGGGGAGGAAATGAGCAGTTCTTC. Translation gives CAWSGLLAGGGNEQFF.

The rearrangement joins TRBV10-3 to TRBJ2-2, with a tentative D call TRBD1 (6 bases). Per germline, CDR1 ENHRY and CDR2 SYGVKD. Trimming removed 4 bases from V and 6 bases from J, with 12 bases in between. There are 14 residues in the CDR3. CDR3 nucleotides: TGTGCCATCAGTGGATACAGGGAAGCCGGGGAGCTGTTTTTT. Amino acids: CAISGYREAGELFF.

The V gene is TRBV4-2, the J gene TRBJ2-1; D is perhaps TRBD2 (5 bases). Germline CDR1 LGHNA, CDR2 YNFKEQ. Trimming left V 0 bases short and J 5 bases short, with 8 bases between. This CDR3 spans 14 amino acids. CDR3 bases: TGTGCCAGCAGCCAAGAAGCGGCCAACAATGAGCAGTTCTTC. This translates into CASSQEAANNEQFF.

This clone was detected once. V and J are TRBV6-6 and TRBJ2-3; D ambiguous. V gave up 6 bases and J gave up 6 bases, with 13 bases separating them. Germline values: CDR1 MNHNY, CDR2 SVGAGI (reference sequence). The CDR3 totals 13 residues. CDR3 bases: TGTGCCAGCAGCCTAACCGATCCCGATACGCAGTATTTT. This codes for CASSLTDPDTQYF.

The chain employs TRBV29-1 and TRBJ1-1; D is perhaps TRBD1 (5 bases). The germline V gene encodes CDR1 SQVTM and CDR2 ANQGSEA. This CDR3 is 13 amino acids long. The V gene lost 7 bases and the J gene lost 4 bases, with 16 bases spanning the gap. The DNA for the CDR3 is TGCAGCGCATACGGGGGTGGGGGCACTGAAGCTTTCTTT. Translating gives CSAYGGGGTEAFF.

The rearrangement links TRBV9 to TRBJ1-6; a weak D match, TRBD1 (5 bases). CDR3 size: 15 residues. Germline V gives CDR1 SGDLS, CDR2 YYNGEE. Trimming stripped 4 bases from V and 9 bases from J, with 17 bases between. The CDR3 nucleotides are TGTGCCAGCAGCCCCCCAGGGTGGTTAGGTTCACCCCTCCACTTT. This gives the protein CASSPPGWLGSPLHF.

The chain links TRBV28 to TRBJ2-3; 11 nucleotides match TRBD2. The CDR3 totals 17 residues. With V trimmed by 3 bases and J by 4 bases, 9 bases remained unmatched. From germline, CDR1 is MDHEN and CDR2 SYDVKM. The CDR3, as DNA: TGTGCCAGCAGTTTCGCACTAGCGGGAGCGTCCTCAGATACGCAGTATTTT. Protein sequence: CASSFALAGASSDTQYF. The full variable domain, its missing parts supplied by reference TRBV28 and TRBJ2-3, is DVKVTQSSRYLVKRTGEKVFLECVQDMDHENMFWYRQDPGLGLRLIYFSYDVKMKEKGDIPEGYSVSREKKERFSLILESASTNQTSMYLCASSFALAGASSDTQYFGPGTRLTVL.

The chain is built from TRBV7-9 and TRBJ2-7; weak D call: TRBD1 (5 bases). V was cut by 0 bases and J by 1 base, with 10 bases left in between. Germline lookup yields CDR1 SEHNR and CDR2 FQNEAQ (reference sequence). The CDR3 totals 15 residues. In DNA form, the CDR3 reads TGTGCCAGCAGCTTAGCGAGACAGTTTTCCTACGAGCAGTACTTC. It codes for CASSLARQFSYEQYF.

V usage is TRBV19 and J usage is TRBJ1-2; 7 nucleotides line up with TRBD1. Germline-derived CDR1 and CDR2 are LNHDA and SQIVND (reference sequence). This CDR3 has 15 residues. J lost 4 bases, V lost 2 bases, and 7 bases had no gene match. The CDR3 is CASSIMRGTAYGYTF. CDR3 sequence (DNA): TGTGCCAGTAGTATAATGAGGGGGACAGCCTATGGCTACACCTTC.

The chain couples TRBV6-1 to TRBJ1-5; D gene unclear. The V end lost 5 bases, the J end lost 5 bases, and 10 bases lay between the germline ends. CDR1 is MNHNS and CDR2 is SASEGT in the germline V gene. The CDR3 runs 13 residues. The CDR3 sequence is CASSSLLDQPQHF. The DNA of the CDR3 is TGTGCCAGCAGTTCCCTCCTTGATCAGCCCCAGCATTTT.

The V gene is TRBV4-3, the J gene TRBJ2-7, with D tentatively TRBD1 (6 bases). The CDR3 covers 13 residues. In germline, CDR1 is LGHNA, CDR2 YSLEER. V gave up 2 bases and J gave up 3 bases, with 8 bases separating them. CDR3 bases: TGCGCCAGCAGCCAAACCAGGGGCTACGAGCAGTACTTC. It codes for CASSQTRGYEQYF.

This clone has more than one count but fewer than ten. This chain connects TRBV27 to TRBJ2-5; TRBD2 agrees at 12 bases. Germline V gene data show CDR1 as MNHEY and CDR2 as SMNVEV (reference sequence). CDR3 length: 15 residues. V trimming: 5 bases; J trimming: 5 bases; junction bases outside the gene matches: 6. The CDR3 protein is CASSPRLAGVETQYF. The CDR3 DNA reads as TGTGCCAGCAGTCCTCGACTAGCGGGAGTGGAGACCCAGTACTTC.